The sequence of this T cell receptor beta chain was determined in a study of blood T cell repertoires in COVID-19 (TCRdb year 2020). Background for the entire study: The collaborator samples originated in the United States, Italy and Spain and spanned the acute and convalescent phases of COVID-19. The material from the prospective study consisted of cDNA or gDNA derived from T cells, B-cell-depleted T cells, or PBMCs. Subjects who had been exposed to COVID-19, were actively infected with it, or had recovered from it provided the deeply sampled blood TCRbeta repertoires that made up the dataset. The repertoires were made available in a free public database intended to serve as a resource for research on the immune response to SARS-CoV-2. The samples were drawn from two sources: the first 160 participants of the ongoing ImmuneRACE study, and 1,200 or so subjects contributed by 6 global collaborators. The sample metadata nearly always contained a de-identified subject ID, COVID-19 status, age in years and sex. Where HLA class I and class II types were available, the types were taken from metadata supplied by the sample provider, not from assay-based typing.

Collaborating institutions collected whole blood in K2EDTA tubes following their own protocols. For TCRbeta analysis, collaborators shipped samples as frozen whole blood, isolated PBMCs, or DNA extracted from either of those sample types. The CDR3 starts with the cysteine, ends with the phenylalanine, and has 14 residues. Of all the DNA, just the CDR3 is kept, 42 bases in frame from base 1. CDR1 and CDR2, per the germline V gene (reference sequence), are LGHDT and YNNKEL. Trimming removed 7 bases from V and 2 bases from J, leaving 14 bases between the germline ends. Remarks on this clone: Its antigen is unknown. Within one base of it there is no much larger clone, and no base qualities were kept.

Paper-wide results and their limitations: The amount of clinical and demographic metadata varied by source and participant and was provided uncurated.

TCRbeta CDR3 regions were amplified from genomic DNA by means of the immunoSEQ Assay, a bias-controlled multiplex PCR. Under the source paper's analysis protocol: The number of nucleated cells in each sample was estimated by amplification of reference gene primers within the assay. To quantify the absolute abundance of each unique TCRbeta CDR3 rearrangement, sequence reads were collapsed and filtered. Productive Simpson clonality was computed per sample as the square root of Simpson's diversity index over productive rearrangements. The source is immuneACCESS, and TCRdb retained only in-frame sequences with V and J called. Part of the clones is not carried over; for the studies checked, unresolved V genes explain less than half of this, and the remainder is unexplained. D and trimming come from the DNA, and the V and J calls and clone size come from that table. For this sample the table gives some 180,000 clones, of which about four fifths were detected only once. Together, the top ten hold roughly 1.9% of the sample.

The rearranged chain carries TRBV3-1 (or the pseudogene TRBV3-2) and TRBJ1-2; TRBD1 could be the D gene, as 6 bases match. Sequenced input: peripheral blood. This clonotype originated in an elderly woman with acute or convalescent COVID-19. At the DNA level, the sequence is TGTGCCAGCAACCACGGCAGGGGAAACTATGGCTACACCTTC. This yields the protein CASNHGRGNYGYTF.